Listed below are T cell receptor beta chains from one sample, sequenced in a study of blood T cell repertoires in COVID-19. Profiling relied on immunoSEQ multiplex PCR, and the TCRdb table lists in-frame clones only, not all of them. The sample lists 300,000 to 350,000 clones; 88% were seen once. Sequences were obtained from peripheral blood. These receptors all come from a woman in her 70s with COVID-19, enrolled during active disease. The CDR3 runs from the conserved cysteine through the conserved F or W.

J | V | CDR3
TRBJ2-2 | TRBV5-1 | CASSQPRGGGELFF
TRBJ2-1 | TRBV9 | CASSVPSGGVDEQFF
TRBJ2-3 | TRBV7-2 | CASSLEAGGTDTQYF
TRBJ1-2 | TRBV2 | CASTAGNYGYTF
TRBJ2-1 | TRBV7-9 | CASSPPLGGGQYNEQFF
TRBJ1-2 | TRBV7-2 | CASSKPGGWGYTF
TRBJ2-7 | TRBV6-5 | CASSYGQGSSYEQYF
TRBJ2-7 | TRBV2 | CASSADGQTYEQYF
TRBJ1-1 | TRBV6-1 | CASSGADRVGRNTEAFF
TRBJ1-5 | TRBV6-5 | CASSPRQGSNQPQHF
TRBJ1-1 | TRBV12-3/TRBV12-4 | CASSLAGSVGAFF
TRBJ2-7 | TRBV14 | CASSQAGTGPYEQYF
TRBJ2-7 | TRBV4-3 | CASSQDRYHEQYF
TRBJ1-1 | TRBV18 | CASSPSRTGANTEAFF
TRBJ2-2 | TRBV11-2 | CASSLGRGRGELFF
TRBJ1-2 | TRBV7-2 | CASSSRQGHGYTF
TRBJ2-7 | TRBV4-1 | CASSQEPLAGGQQYF
TRBJ2-7 | TRBV29-1 | CSVGTGGYEQYF
TRBJ2-5 | TRBV19 | CASSIVRLAHQETQYF
TRBJ2-3 | TRBV28 | CASSLLSQDTQYF
TRBJ1-2 | TRBV2 | CASTQVDYGYTF
TRBJ1-4 | TRBV7-2 | CASSLIPGPEKLFF
TRBJ1-1 | TRBV15 | CATSRVVGANTEAFF
TRBJ1-2 | TRBV5-1 | CASSSDTYYGYTF
TRBJ1-1 | TRBV27 | CASSLTGGNTEAFF
TRBJ2-3 | TRBV4-1 | CASSQVSADTQYF
TRBJ2-7 | TRBV2 | CASKQESEQYF
TRBJ1-1 | TRBV30 | CARQAKGVTEAFF
TRBJ2-1 | TRBV5-6 | CASSPRDRGFNEQFF
TRBJ1-6 | TRBV11-2 | CASSLIRVGNSPLHF
TRBJ2-2 | TRBV3-1/TRBV3-2 | CASSQDQGIGELFF
TRBJ2-7 | TRBV28 | CASSLPTSGGKVSYEQYF
TRBJ2-1 | TRBV3-1/TRBV3-2 | CASSQDGRGLNEQFF
TRBJ1-5 | TRBV6-5 | CASRVGEGQPQHF
TRBJ1-4 | TRBV5-1 | CASSGGGNQEKLFF